Below, 22 T cell receptor beta chains from the same sample are listed, as sequenced in a study of blood T cell repertoires in COVID-19. This table comes from immunoSEQ multiplex PCR, and its TCRdb copy is limited to in-frame clones, with some not included. The sample consists of 90,000 to 100,000 clones, around 85% of them appearing once. The sample taken for sequencing was peripheral blood. Receptors originate from a woman in her sixties with COVID-19, enrolled during active disease.

The V call is TRBV19, the J call TRBJ1-6, with D perhaps matching TRBD1 (5 bases). In germline, CDR1 is LNHDA, CDR2 SQIVND (reference sequence). This CDR3 is 15 amino acids long. Trimming stripped 5 bases from V and 6 bases from J, with 14 bases between. The CDR3 DNA sequence: TGTGCCAGTAGTCGGCAGGGCGATTCTAATTCACCCCTCCACTTT. Its translation: CASSRQGDSNSPLHF.

The rearrangement links TRBV11-2 to TRBJ1-4; TRBD1 agrees at 9 bases. Trimming took 5 bases from V and 6 from J; bases not matched to a gene: 4. The CDR3 runs 14 residues. The germline gives CDR1 SGHAT, CDR2 FQNNGV. CDR3 residues: CASSVRDRDEKLFF. In DNA, the CDR3 is TGTGCCAGCAGCGTCCGGGACAGGGATGAAAAACTGTTTTTT.

About this clone itself: This may arise from a read error, as a much more abundant clone is one base away. Other DNA sequences of this sample code for an identical CDR3. This chain connects TRBV4-2 to TRBJ1-5, with D uncertain. V dropped 5 bases and J dropped 4 bases, with 9 bases sitting between them. CDR3 length equals 13 residues. CDR1 is LGHNA, CDR2 YNFKEQ, per germline. CDR3 in DNA: TGTGCCAGCAGCTCGACGGGGAATCAGCCCCAGCATTTT. Protein sequence: CASSSTGNQPQHF.

The chain is built from TRBV25-1 and TRBJ2-3; D is possibly TRBD2 (6 bases). V lost 6 bases to trimming and J lost 0 bases, with 16 bases between them. The CDR3 is made up of 16 amino acids. Germline V CDR1 and CDR2: MGHDK, SYGVNS. CDR3 residues: CASSAGRGLSTDTQYF. As DNA, the CDR3 is TGTGCCAGCAGCGCTGGGCGGGGTTTAAGCACAGATACGCAGTATTTT.

This chain links TRBV6-5 with TRBJ1-1; possibly TRBD1 for D (5 bases). CDR3 length: 15 residues. Between the trimmed V and J ends, which lost 8 bases and 0 bases, there was a span of 16 bases. Germline CDR1 MNHEY, CDR2 SVGAGI. In DNA, the CDR3 is TGTGCCAGCGTTCCCCTGGGAGGGGTGAACACTGAAGCTTTCTTT. Protein product: CASVPLGGVNTEAFF.

The chain has TRBV7-9 and TRBJ2-7; D uncertain. Germline V CDR1 and CDR2: SEHNR, FQNEAQ (reference sequence). V lost 5 bases and J lost 6, with 17 bases in between. This CDR3 comprises 14 residues. CDR3 coding DNA: TGTGCCAGCAGCGGAGATAGCCGGGTAAGCGAGCAGTACTTC. This codes for CASSGDSRVSEQYF.

The chain employs TRBV2 and TRBJ2-1, with 13 bases fitting TRBD2. Germline loops: CDR1 SNHLY, CDR2 FYNNEI. Trimming at V came to 5 bases and at J to 9 bases, leaving 4 bases not matched to a gene. The CDR3 has 14 amino acids. The CDR3 loop is CASSTSGGVGEQFF. CDR3 in DNA: TGTGCCAGCAGTACTAGCGGGGGGGTTGGTGAGCAGTTCTTC.

The chain joins TRBV14 to TRBJ1-2; D is undetermined. Germline V gene data show CDR1 as SGHDN and CDR2 as FVKESK. The V and J ends lost 4 bases and 3 bases respectively, with 9 bases between them. CDR3 length: 13 amino acids. The CDR3 spells CASSPDGDYGYTF. The CDR3, as DNA: TGTGCCAGCAGCCCGGACGGGGACTATGGCTACACCTTC. Using reference TRBV14 and TRBJ1-2 for the parts outside the CDR3, the full variable domain is EAGVTQFPSHSVIEKGQTVTLRCDPISGHDNLYWYRRVMGKEIKFLLHFVKESKQDESGMPNNRFLAERTGGTYSTLKVQPAELEDSGVYFCASSPDGDYGYTFGSGTRLTVV.

This chain uses TRBV4-1 with TRBJ2-5, with 8 nucleotides matching TRBD2. This CDR3 contains 17 residues. Germline CDR1 is MGHRA and CDR2 is YSYEKL. J gave up 3 bases and V 4 bases, and 13 bases lay outside the gene matches. CDR3 nucleotide sequence: TGCGCCAGCAGCCCCACCGGGACGACTAGCGCTAAAGAGACCCAGTACTTC. Amino acids: CASSPTGTTSAKETQYF.

The J gene is TRBJ1-4, the V gene TRBV4-2, with D perhaps matching TRBD1 (6 bases). Germline lookup yields CDR1 LGHNA and CDR2 YNFKEQ. The CDR3 loop spans 16 amino acids. The V end lost 5 bases, the J end lost 0 bases, and 13 bases lay between the germline ends. This chain's CDR3 is CASSARDTPTNEKLFF. The CDR3 bases are TGTGCCAGCAGCGCCCGGGACACTCCAACTAATGAAAAACTGTTTTTT.

This chain connects TRBV7-2 to TRBJ2-1; 10 nucleotides match TRBD2. V dropped 9 bases and J dropped 8; count of bases not matched to a gene: 7. Germline assignment: CDR1 SGHTA and CDR2 FQGNSA. The CDR3 is made up of 13 amino acids. The CDR3 DNA is TGTGCCAGTCTGCCTAGCGGGGGCTATGAGCAGTTCTTC. The encoded protein is CASLPSGGYEQFF.

This chain uses TRBV2 with TRBJ2-3; D is unresolved. The CDR3 runs 16 residues. V shed 1 base and J shed 0 bases, with 11 bases lying between them. From germline, CDR1 is SNHLY and CDR2 FYNNEI. In DNA form, the CDR3 reads TGTGCCAGCAGTGAAGTTGGCAGTCCTAGCACAGATACGCAGTATTTT. Translated, it gives CASSEVGSPSTDTQYF.

V gene TRBV9 combines with J gene TRBJ2-2; D call uncertain. CDR3 length: 13 residues. Germline CDR1 SGDLS, CDR2 YYNGEE. V lost 7 bases to trimming and J lost 1 base, with 8 bases between them. Here the CDR3 DNA reads TGTGCCAGCCGGTACCAGAACACCGGGGAGCTGTTTTTT. As protein: CASRYQNTGELFF.

The chain carries TRBV30 and TRBJ1-5; no firm D call. The CDR3 has 13 residues. The V end was cut by 2 bases, the J end by 8 bases, with 13 bases between. Per the germline V gene, CDR1 is GTSNPN and CDR2 is SVGIG (reference sequence). The CDR3 loop is CAWSISIVEPQHF. The CDR3 bases are TGTGCCTGGAGTATCAGTATTGTGGAGCCCCAGCATTTT. Drawing the rest from reference TRBV30 and TRBJ1-5, the complete variable domain is SQTIHQWPATLVQPVGSPLSLECTVEGTSNPNLYWYRQAAGRGLQLLFYSVGIGQISSEVPQNLSASRPQDRQFILSSKKLLLSDSGFYLCAWSISIVEPQHFGDGTRLSIL.

The V and J genes are TRBV5-4 and TRBJ2-1, with 9 bases lining up with TRBD2. Germline V lookup: CDR1 SGHNT, CDR2 YYREEE (reference sequence). The length of the CDR3 is 15 residues. V lost 3 bases and J lost 5; bases outside the gene matches: 6. The CDR3, as DNA: TGTGCCAGCAGCTCGAGACTAGCGGTGAACAATGAGCAGTTCTTC. Translating it yields CASSSRLAVNNEQFF.

The chain combines TRBV7-2 with TRBJ2-5, with TRBD2 matching 14 bases. V lost 0 bases to trimming and J lost 1 base; unmatched junction nucleotides: 4. Germline lookup yields CDR1 SGHTA and CDR2 FQGNSA. This CDR3 comprises 18 residues. CDR3 bases: TGTGCCAGCAGCTTAGCGAGGACTAGCGGGGGGTCCCAAGAGACCCAGTACTTC. This translates into CASSLARTSGGSQETQYF.

The chain has TRBV4-2 and TRBJ1-2; no clear D gene. This CDR3 is 16 amino acids long. Germline V CDR1 and CDR2: LGHNA, YNFKEQ. Trimming took off 2 bases at V and 0 bases at J, with 13 bases between the two ends. The DNA for the CDR3 is TGTGCCAGCAGCCAATCTGTCGCAGGTTCTAACTATGGCTACACCTTC. This encodes CASSQSVAGSNYGYTF.

The genes are TRBV15 and TRBJ2-1, with 9 bases that match TRBD2. V lost 3 bases and J lost 9; bases outside the gene matches: 9. This CDR3 is built from 15 residues. Germline CDR1 reads LNHNV; CDR2 reads YYDKDF (reference sequence). The CDR3 here is CATSRTSGPTGEQFF. The CDR3 DNA is TGTGCCACCAGCAGGACTAGCGGACCTACGGGTGAGCAGTTCTTC.

The chain combines TRBV28 with TRBJ1-1; D might be TRBD1 (6 bases). V lost 3 bases, J lost 5 bases, and 16 bases lay in between. Germline V gene data show CDR1 as MDHEN and CDR2 as SYDVKM. The CDR3 covers 15 residues. The CDR3 bases are TGTGCCAGCAGTTTGGGTTCGACAGGAAGAACTGAAGCTTTCTTT. Translating gives CASSLGSTGRTEAFF.

V and J are TRBV7-9 and TRBJ2-2; D is undetermined. The V gene lost 3 bases and the J gene lost 7 bases, with 9 bases spanning the gap. The CDR3 totals 13 residues. Per germline, CDR1 SEHNR and CDR2 FQNEAQ (reference sequence). CDR3 DNA: TGTGCCAGCAGCTTCACAGCTAACGGGGAGCTGTTTTTT. Residues: CASSFTANGELFF.

This rearrangement joins TRBV7-2 to TRBJ1-1, with D perhaps TRBD1 (6 bases). Trimming took off 2 bases at V and 1 base at J, with 11 bases between the two ends. Germline V gives CDR1 SGHTA, CDR2 FQGNSA. This CDR3 is built from 15 residues. CDR3 nucleotides: TGTGCCAGCAGCTTAATGGGACACCAGAACACTGAAGCTTTCTTT. Translation: CASSLMGHQNTEAFF.

The chain couples TRBV18 to TRBJ1-5, with TRBD1 matching 7 bases. Germline CDR1 is KGHSH and CDR2 is LQKENI. J lost 4 bases, V lost 0 bases, and 3 bases had no gene match. CDR3 length equals 15 residues. The CDR3 here is CASSPPGGFNQPQHF. The CDR3 DNA follows: TGTGCCAGCTCACCACCAGGGGGCTTTAATCAGCCCCAGCATTTT.